This T cell receptor (beta chain) emerged from a study of shared clonotypes between healthy human individuals. About this clone itself: Its specificity is not known.

Study-level points and caveats: Roughly 5% of naive CD4 clonotypes were shared across a handful of donors.

TCRdb's copy holds only in-frame clones and misses some; the assay was immunoSEQ multiplex PCR. This sample has 2 million to 2.5 million clones; 95% occur once, and the top ten carry 0.13%. The germline V gene encodes CDR1 WNHNN and CDR2 SYGVQD (reference sequence). The ends were cut back, 0 bases at V and 7 bases at J, with 9 bases in the middle. This CDR3 spans 13 amino acids. This chain uses TRBV10-1 with TRBJ2-5; the D gene is possibly TRBD2 (6 bases). This sequence was found in a man in his late teens or twenties in good health. The sequencing sample was made of naive CD4+ T cells sorted from blood. Described subset: CD45RA+ positively selected. The CDR3 loop reads CASSESTGGTQYF. CDR3 nucleotides: TGCGCCAGCAGTGAGTCGACCGGGGGGACCCAGTACTTC.